This TCR beta chain emerged from a study of T cell changes during pregnancy in multiple sclerosis. Germline loops: CDR1 WSHSY, CDR2 SAAADI. The CDR3 is made up of 16 amino acids. V lost 3 bases, J lost 4 bases, and 19 bases lay in between. Measured with immunoSEQ multiplex PCR; TCRdb has only the in-frame clones, and not every one. The sample records fewer than 100,000 clones, 85% to 95% being singletons. The origin of this receptor is a female donor in good health, enrolled as a control in a pregnancy study. Source: peripheral blood, taken after pregnancy. V and J are TRBV10-2 and TRBJ2-7; a weak D match, TRBD1 (5 bases). CDR3 nucleotides: TGCGCCAGCAGTGATCGTGACAGAACCTTGAGATACGAGCAGTACTTC. Its translation: CASSDRDRTLRYEQYF.